This TCR beta chain was sequenced in a study of blood T cell repertoires in COVID-19. Turning to the study itself: Italy, Spain and the United States were the sources of the convalescent and acute COVID-19 samples. PBMCs, B-cell-depleted T cells, or T cells provided the cDNA or gDNA that made up the material.

There are 14 residues in the CDR3. The V and J ends lost 3 bases and 3 bases, in that order; junction bases with no gene match: 5. Looked up from germline, CDR1 is MDHEN and CDR2 is SYDVKM. Source study methods: Reference gene primer amplification gave nucleated cell count estimates. The protocol was immunoSEQ multiplex PCR, while the TCRdb copy is restricted to in-frame clones and leaves out a portion. V and J calls and clone size are copied from that table; D and trimming were computed from the DNA. The sample holds approximately 320,000 clones, approximately 89% seen once. This clone was detected once.

V usage is TRBV28 and J usage is TRBJ2-7; 7 bases align to TRBD2. The receptor was isolated from a woman aged 25 to 45 with COVID-19, enrolled during active disease. The sequenced sample was peripheral blood. CDR3 in amino acids: CASSFSSGYYEQYF. The CDR3 DNA reads as TGTGCCAGCAGTTTCTCTAGCGGCTACTACGAGCAGTACTTC.